Listed here is a single T cell receptor (beta chain). CDR1 is SGHTA and CDR2 is FQGNSA in the germline V gene. The germline V and J ends were trimmed by 5 bases and 4 bases, with 20 bases remaining between them. The CDR3 sequence is 16 residues long. TCRdb's table, derived via immunoSEQ multiplex PCR, lists solely in-frame clones and lacks some. Of about 38,000 clones in the sample, around 92% were seen once. The source of the sample is a study of T cell changes during pregnancy in multiple sclerosis. This clonotype originated in a female donor with multiple sclerosis, enrolled in a pregnancy study. This sequence joins TRBV7-2 and TRBJ2-5, with a tentative D call TRBD1 (6 bases). Sequenced material: CD8+ T cells from peripheral blood mononuclear cells, taken in the second trimester of pregnancy. In DNA form, the CDR3 reads TGTGCCAGCAGCGTTAGATCCTACAGGGTCGGAGAGACCCAGTACTTC. Its translation is CASSVRSYRVGETQYF.